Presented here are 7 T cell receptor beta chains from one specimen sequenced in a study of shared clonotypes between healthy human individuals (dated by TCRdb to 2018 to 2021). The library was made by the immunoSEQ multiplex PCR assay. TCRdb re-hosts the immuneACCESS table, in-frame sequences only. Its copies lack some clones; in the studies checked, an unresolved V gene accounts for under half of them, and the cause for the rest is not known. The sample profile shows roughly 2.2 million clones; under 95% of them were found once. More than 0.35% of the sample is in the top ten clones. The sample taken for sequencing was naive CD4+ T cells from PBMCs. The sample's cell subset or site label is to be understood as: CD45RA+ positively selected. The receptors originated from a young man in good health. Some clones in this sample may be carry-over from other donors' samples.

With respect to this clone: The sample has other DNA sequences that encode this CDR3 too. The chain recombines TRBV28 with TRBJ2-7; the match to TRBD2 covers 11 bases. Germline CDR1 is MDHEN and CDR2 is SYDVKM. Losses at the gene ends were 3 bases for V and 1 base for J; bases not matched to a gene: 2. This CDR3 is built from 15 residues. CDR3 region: CASSFGTSGSYEQYF. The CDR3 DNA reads TGTGCCAGCAGTTTCGGGACTAGCGGATCCTACGAGCAGTACTTC.

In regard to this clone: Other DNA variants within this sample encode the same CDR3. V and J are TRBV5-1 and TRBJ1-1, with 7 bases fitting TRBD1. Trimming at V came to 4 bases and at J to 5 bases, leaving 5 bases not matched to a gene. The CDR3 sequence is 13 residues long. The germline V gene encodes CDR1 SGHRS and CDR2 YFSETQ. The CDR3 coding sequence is TGCGCCAGCAGCCTGACAGGGTTGACTGAAGCTTTCTTT. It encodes CASSLTGLTEAFF.

CDR3 in DNA: TGTGCCAGCAGCGGGCCGGGACAGTATAACACCGGGGAGCTGTTTTTT. It codes for CASSGPGQYNTGELFF. The chain combines TRBV7-3 with TRBJ2-2; 7 nucleotides agree with TRBD1. This CDR3 has 16 residues. Trimming took 5 bases from V and 2 from J; bases not matched to a gene: 8. In germline, CDR1 is SGHTA, CDR2 FQGTGA.

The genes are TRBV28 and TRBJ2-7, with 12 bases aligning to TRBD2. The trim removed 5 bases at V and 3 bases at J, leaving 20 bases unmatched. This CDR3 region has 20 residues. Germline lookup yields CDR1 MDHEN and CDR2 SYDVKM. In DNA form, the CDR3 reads TGTGCCAGCAGTCCAATTCCTAGCGGGAGGGCCGGAAGTTCTGTCTACGAGCAGTACTTC. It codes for CASSPIPSGRAGSSVYEQYF.

The CDR3 DNA sequence: TGTGCCAGCAGGCGGGAGTTAATATACGAGCAGTACTTC. Protein product: CASRRELIYEQYF. This chain connects TRBV28 to TRBJ2-7; 7 nucleotides align to TRBD2. V shed 6 bases, J shed 4 bases, and the junction held 6 bases outside the gene matches. This CDR3 is built from 13 residues. Germline assignment: CDR1 MDHEN and CDR2 SYDVKM.

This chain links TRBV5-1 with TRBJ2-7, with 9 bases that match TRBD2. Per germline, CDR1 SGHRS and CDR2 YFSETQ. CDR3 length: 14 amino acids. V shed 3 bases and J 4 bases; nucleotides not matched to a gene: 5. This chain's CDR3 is CASSWTSELYEQYF. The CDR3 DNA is TGCGCCAGCAGCTGGACTAGCGAATTATACGAGCAGTACTTC.

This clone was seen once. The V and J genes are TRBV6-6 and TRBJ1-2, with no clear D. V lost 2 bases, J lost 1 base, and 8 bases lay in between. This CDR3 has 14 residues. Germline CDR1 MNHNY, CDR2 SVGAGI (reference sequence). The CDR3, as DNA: TGTGCCAGCAGTTACGGGTCGGATAACTATGGCTACACCTTC. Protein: CASSYGSDNYGYTF.